Listed below are T cell receptor beta chains from one sample, sequenced in a study of tumor-infiltrating lymphocytes in primary liver carcinoma. TCRdb reprocessed the multiplex PCR reads with MiXCR, giving one entry per CDR3 protein. The table includes approximately 310,000 distinct CDR3 sequences, roughly 60% detected once. The specimen was peripheral blood. The source of these receptors is a man between 35 and 55 years old with primary liver carcinoma and hepatitis B virus infection. CDR3s include the opening cysteine and the closing phenylalanine or tryptophan. A D gene is named only where the DNA matches it firmly. For some rows the clone size is stated as once, few or many, or as a class when expanded; others skip it.

V gene,clone size,CDR3 length,D gene,J gene,CDR3 protein,CDR3 DNA
TRBV7-8,few,11,NA,TRBJ2-7,CASSTVGLLYF,TGTGCCAGCAGCACCGTGGGGCTACTGTACTTC
TRBV5-1,NA,14,TRBD2,TRBJ2-3,CASRREASTDTQYF,TGCGCCAGCAGACGGGAGGCTAGCACAGATACGCAGTATTTT
TRBV5-1,many,13,NA,TRBJ1-2,CASSLLSDYGYTF,TGCGCCAGCAGCTTGCTGTCGGACTATGGCTACACCTTC
TRBV23-1,NA,16,TRBD1,TRBJ1-6,CASSSRDSSYNSPLHF,TGCGCCAGCAGTTCAAGGGACAGCTCCTATAATTCACCCCTCCACTTT
TRBV11-3,NA,17,NA,TRBJ2-6,CASSLDGANPGANVLTF,TGTGCCAGCAGTCTGGACGGCGCGAACCCTGGGGCCAACGTCCTGACTTTC
TRBV4-3,NA,15,NA,TRBJ2-5,CASSQDGPAGRSQYF,TGCGCTAGCAGCCAAGATGGGCCTGCGGGGCGGAGCCAGTACTTC
TRBV11-1,NA,14,NA,TRBJ1-1,CATSWLTVITEAFF,TGTGCCACCAGCTGGTTAACGGTGATCACTGAAGCTTTCTTT
TRBV6-6,NA,17,TRBD2,TRBJ2-1,CASSFGWASGVCNEQFF,TGTGCCAGCAGTTTTGGTTGGGCTAGCGGGGTATGCAATGAGCAGTTCTTC
TRBV11-1,NA,15,NA,TRBJ2-3,CASSSGLDIGDTQYF,TGTGCCAGCAGCTCGGGCTTAGATATCGGAGATACGCAGTATTTT
TRBV12-3/TRBV12-4,many,15,TRBD1,TRBJ2-2,CASSPDRGFTGELFF,TGTGCCAGCAGTCCGGACAGGGGATTTACGGGGGAGCTGTTTTTT
TRBV12-3/TRBV12-4,NA,13,NA,TRBJ2-3,CASSFMATDTQYF,TGTGCCAGCAGTTTTATGGCCACAGATACGCAGTATTTT
TRBV11-1,NA,16,TRBD2,TRBJ2-7,CASSFTSGQCSYEQYF,TGTGCCAGCAGTTTCACTAGCGGGCAATGCTCATACGAGCAGTACTTC
TRBV11-3,NA,14,NA,TRBJ1-2,CTSTRQDRNYGYTF,TGTACCAGCACTCGACAGGACCGAAACTATGGCTACACCTTC
TRBV11-1,NA,16,TRBD2,TRBJ2-1,CASSQRTSGSWGGQFF,TGTGCCAGCAGCCAAAGGACTAGCGGGAGTTGGGGTGGGCAATTCTTC
TRBV20-1,NA,14,NA,TRBJ2-5,CSARGGTIQETQYF,TGCAGTGCTAGAGGGGGGACGATCCAAGAGACCCAGTACTTC
TRBV11-1,NA,16,TRBD2,TRBJ2-1,CASSLEVAGGGNEQSF,TGTGCCAGCAGCTTAGAGGTAGCGGGAGGAGGTAATGAACAGTCCTTC
TRBV4-1,NA,13,NA,TRBJ2-1,CASSQETANEQFF,TGCGCCAGCAGCCAAGAAACTGCCAATGAGCAGTTCTTC
TRBV10-3,once,13,TRBD1,TRBJ1-5,CDMGAGGGQSQHF,TGTGACATGGGGGCAGGGGGTGGCCAGTCCCAGCATTTT
TRBV4-2,many,20,NA,TRBJ2-6,CASSQGSNLVGLSGANVLTF,TGTGCCAGCAGCCAAGGGTCGAATCTAGTGGGGCTCTCTGGGGCCAACGTCCTGACTTTC
TRBV11-3,NA,15,NA,TRBJ2-1,CVSSLDQDSGREQSF,TGTGTCAGCAGCTTAGATCAGGATAGTGGGCGTGAGCAGTCCTTC
TRBV11-2,NA,15,NA,TRBJ2-5,CASSPRGDTQETQYF,TGTGCCAGCAGCCCTAGAGGCGACACACAAGAGACCCAGTACTTC
TRBV7-9,NA,16,TRBD2,TRBJ2-3,CASSSRGGPCTDTQYF,TGTGCCAGCAGCTCCCGGGGAGGGCCCTGCACAGATACGCAGTATTTT
TRBV5-1,many,17,TRBD2,TRBJ2-3,CASSPEPGLVGTDTQYF,TGCGCCAGCAGCCCCGAGCCGGGACTAGTGGGCACAGATACGCAGTATTTT
TRBV5-1,NA,16,NA,TRBJ2-1,CASSLIGVSNYNEQFF,TGCGCCAGCAGCTTGATCGGGGTCTCCAACTACAATGAGCAGTTCTTC
TRBV28,NA,16,NA,TRBJ2-3,CASSLRKSPSNQPQYF,TGTGCCAGCAGTTTACGGAAGAGCCCTAGCAATCAGCCCCAGTATTTT
TRBV29-1,NA,11,NA,TRBJ2-7,CSVTGAHEQYF,TGCAGCGTTACGGGCGCCCACGAACAGTACTTC
TRBV24-1,NA,13,NA,TRBJ2-3,CATGRRNTDTQYF,TGTGCCACCGGGAGGAGGAACACAGATACACAGTATTTT
TRBV12-3/TRBV12-4,many,17,NA,TRBJ1-5,CASSLAIGGYSNQPQHF,TGTGCCAGCAGTTTAGCGATAGGGGGATATAGCAATCAGCCCCAGCATTTT
TRBV11-2,NA,15,TRBD1,TRBJ1-6,CASGQGQGVNSHLHF,TGTGCCAGCGGCCAAGGACAGGGAGTGAATTCACACCTACACTTT
TRBV6-5,many,19,TRBD2,TRBJ2-1,CASSYGATSGSYLYNEQFF,TGTGCCAGCAGTTATGGGGCGACTAGCGGGAGTTATCTGTACAATGAGCAGTTCTTC
TRBV18,NA,15,NA,TRBJ1-1,CASSPSDRMNTEAFF,TGTGCCAGCTCACCCTCGGACCGAATGAACACTGAAGCTTTCTTT
TRBV5-1,many,16,TRBD2,TRBJ2-6,CASSLGGSSGANVLTF,TGCGCCAGCAGCTTGGGCGGGAGCTCTGGGGCCAACGTCCTGACTTTC
TRBV12-5,many,15,TRBD1,TRBJ2-1,CASGWGTGDPNEQFF,TGTGCTAGTGGTTGGGGGACAGGGGACCCCAATGAGCAGTTCTTC
TRBV4-2,NA,18,NA,TRBJ2-1,CASSQDGGPWVPYNEQFF,TGTGCCAGCAGCCAAGATGGGGGGCCGTGGGTCCCCTACAATGAGCAGTTCTTC
TRBV5-5,NA,13,NA,TRBJ2-7,CASRLRVTDEQYF,TGTGCCAGCAGATTGCGGGTGACGGACGAGCAGTATTTC
TRBV11-2,few,15,NA,TRBJ2-7,CASSLGVGKPYEQYF,TGTGCCAGCAGCTTAGGGGTCGGGAAACCCTACGAGCAGTACTTC
TRBV4-3,many,15,TRBD2,TRBJ2-3,CASSRFSGSGDTQYF,TGCGCCAGCAGCCGGTTTAGCGGGAGTGGAGATACGCAGTATTTT
TRBV6-1,NA,15,TRBD1,TRBJ2-1,CASSVTGNSYNQQFF,TGTGCCAGCAGCGTGACAGGGAACTCCTACAATCAGCAGTTCTTC
TRBV6-2/TRBV6-3,NA,14,NA,TRBJ2-2,CASSRAGDTRELFF,TGTGCCAGCAGCCGAGCCGGGGACACCAGGGAGCTGTTTTTT
TRBV29-1,NA,11,NA,TRBJ1-2,CSVETGYDYTF,TGCAGCGTTGAAACAGGGTATGACTACACTTTC
TRBV7-8,NA,13,NA,TRBJ2-7,CASSLDRVYEQYF,TGTGCCAGCAGCTTAGACAGGGTGTACGAGCAGTACTTC
TRBV5-1,NA,16,TRBD2,TRBJ2-2,CASSSWTSTGPGELFF,TGCGCCAGCAGCTCCTGGACTAGCACCGGACCCGGGGAGCTGTTTTTT
TRBV7-8,NA,15,NA,TRBJ2-7,CASSLAGAVSYDQYF,TGTGCCAGTAGCTTAGCCGGGGCAGTCTCCTACGATCAGTACTTC
TRBV29-1,many,15,TRBD2,TRBJ2-1,CSLLYSGEGYNEQFF,TGCAGCTTACTTTATAGCGGGGAGGGGTACAATGAGCAGTTCTTC
TRBV29-1,NA,14,NA,TRBJ1-1,CSVEDVIMNTEAFF,TGCAGCGTTGAAGACGTGATCATGAACACTGAAGCTTTCTTT
TRBV29-1,NA,13,NA,TRBJ2-1,CSDARDFTKGQFF,TGCAGCGACGCCCGGGACTTCACGAAGGGGCAGTTCTTC
TRBV5-5,few,15,NA,TRBJ2-3,CASSLAGIVTDTQYF,TGTGCCAGCAGCTTAGCGGGTATAGTCACAGATACGCAGTATTTT
TRBV29-1,NA,16,TRBD2,TRBJ2-1,CSVELAGADSYNEQFF,TGCAGCGTTGAACTAGCGGGAGCGGACTCCTACAATGAGCAGTTCTTC
TRBV28,NA,14,NA,TRBJ2-3,CASSLATAADTQYF,TGTGCCAGCAGTTTGGCGACAGCGGCAGATACGCAGTATTTT
TRBV29-1,many,16,TRBD2,TRBJ2-1,CSVEGLAGRFENEQFF,TGCAGCGTTGAAGGCCTAGCGGGGAGGTTTGAAAATGAGCAGTTCTTC
TRBV6-1,NA,15,TRBD2,TRBJ2-5,CTSYASGRAGETQYF,TGTACCAGCTATGCTAGCGGGAGGGCCGGGGAGACCCAGTACTTC
TRBV4-2,NA,20,NA,TRBJ2-6,CASSQDSLLGRASGANVLTF,TGTGCCAGCAGCCAAGACTCGTTGCTGGGACGGGCTTCTGGGGCCAACGTCCTGACTTTC
TRBV11-3,NA,13,NA,TRBJ2-3,CASSLVDGDTQYF,TGTGCCAGCAGCTTAGTTGACGGAGATACGCAGTATTTT
TRBV5-4,few,15,NA,TRBJ2-7,CASSLPPGPLVEQYF,TGTGCCAGCAGCTTACCCCCGGGGCCGCTGGTCGAGCAGTACTTC
TRBV12-3/TRBV12-4,NA,15,NA,TRBJ2-1,CASSPFSGLPIEQFF,TGTGCCAGTAGCCCCTTTTCAGGGCTACCCATAGAGCAGTTCTTC
TRBV11-2,many,12,NA,TRBJ1-2,CASSVPLYGYTF,TGTGCCAGCAGCGTCCCACTCTATGGCTACACCTTC